This note documents a single T cell receptor (beta chain) sequence. The table lists this clonotype with a few counts. It has no known antigen specificity. No clone much larger than this one lies a single base away; base qualities are absent. Trimming costs V 1 base and J 1 base, and their ends lie 7 bases apart. From the cysteine through the phenylalanine, the CDR3 covers 13 amino acids. The retained sequence is limited to the CDR3, 39 bases, with the frame set at the first base. Reading the germline V gene gives CDR1 SQVTM and CDR2 ANQGSEA. The entry originates in a study of human T cells and chemical hapten exposure (dated by TCRdb to about 2021). Concerning the study at large: Libraries were combined into a pool for sequencing, and differences in TCR yield between samples came mainly from small differences in library volumes within the pool. In alopecia patients, the study followed how the peripheral blood TCR repertoire changed in vivo over primary and secondary sensitization to diphenylcyclopropenone (DPC), a hapten. Each blood RNA sample was used to sequence both TCR alpha and TCR beta chains. Summary of the overall study and its limitations: No change with DPC sensitization was found in the number of TCRs above 1 in 1000 frequency, and no evidence of global repertoire structure alterations was found. After repeated subsampling, changes were observed in the strength of the expansion versus patch-test correlation and in the threshold at which the correlation became significant.

Reading the label with the study, this specimen's time point is: healthy volunteer bleed at 2 weeks. Total RNA was isolated from unfractionated whole blood collected in Tempus Blood RNA tubes. A few healthy volunteers acted as controls for TCR sequencing and had blood drawn at day 0, 2 weeks and 6 weeks. To prepare the library, RACE was applied. The sample was run on a NextSeq 500. Library preparation attached unique molecular identifiers to individual cDNA molecules for quantitative, reproducible TCR counting. In the source study's methods: Samples had a median of roughly 100,000 TCRs, with a range from roughly 23,224 to 750,000. V, J and CDR3 annotation of the TCR reads was carried out using the Decombinator software suite. Every sample was subsampled to the same number of TCRs (28,000) for the PS versus PT1 abundance plots. TCRs were defined as expanded if absent before sensitization and observed at least eight times at the 2-week time point. In-frame beta chains were kept once TCRdb had trimmed the public reads at Q25 with fastp and called clones with MiXCR. For every CDR3 protein sequence, its rows merge into one entry that carries the most common genes and DNA. Here the V and J calls rest on TCRdb's processing, not on the authors' analysis. This sample gives 130,000 or so distinct CDR3 sequences in total; approximately 9% of them show up just once. Approximately 1.6% of the sample goes to the ten largest clones.

The chain is assembled from TRBV29-1 and TRBJ1-1; 6 matching bases give a weak D call of TRBD1. Input material: whole blood. The TCR originated in a male donor in good health. Some clones in this sample may be carry-over from other donors' samples. At the DNA level, the sequence is TGCAGCGTTGAAGGGGGGGCGAACACTGAAGCTTTCTTT. Its amino acids are CSVEGGANTEAFF.